These T cell receptor beta chains were read from a single sample in a study of T cell responses to AZD1222 COVID-19 vaccine. Some clones are missing from TCRdb's copy, which holds only in-frame ones; the method was immunoSEQ multiplex PCR. Here the sample spans roughly 180,000 clones, 90% being singletons. Specimen: peripheral blood, collected on day 0 of AZD1222 vaccination. Every receptor here comes from an adult in good health. Each CDR3 is given with its conserved first and last residue. A D gene is named only where the DNA matches it firmly. Only some rows state a clone size, as once, few, many or a class for expanded clones.

TRBJ2-2 | . | TRBV2 | . | CASSDRAGRGTNTGELFF | TGTGCCTCCAGTGACCGGGCCGGGCGGGGCACGAACACCGGGGAGCTGTTTTTT
TRBJ1-2 | . | TRBV7-8 | . | CASSSGSNYGYTF | TGTGCCAGCAGCTCGGGATCTAACTATGGCTACACCTTC
TRBJ1-2 | . | TRBV11-2 | . | CASSLAGFYTF | TGTGCCAGCAGCTTAGCTGGATTCTACACCTTC
TRBJ2-5 | TRBD1 | TRBV7-2 | . | CASSSPGQQETQYF | TGTGCCAGCAGCTCCCCGGGACAGCAAGAGACCCAGTACTTC
TRBJ2-7 | TRBD2 | TRBV6-6 | . | CASRLGGAYEQYF | TGTGCCAGCCGTCTCGGGGGGGCCTACGAGCAGTACTTC
TRBJ2-3 | . | TRBV7-8 | . | CASSSHNNYYTDTQYF | TGTGCCAGCAGCTCACACAATAACTATTACACAGATACGCAGTATTTT
TRBJ1-6 | TRBD1 | TRBV19 | . | CASNDRGGGSPLHF | TGTGCCAGTAACGACAGGGGCGGAGGTTCACCCCTCCACTTT
TRBJ1-2 | TRBD1 | TRBV5-5 | . | CASSGGQSPNYGYTF | TGTGCCAGCAGCGGGGGACAGTCTCCTAACTATGGCTACACCTTC
TRBJ2-7 | TRBD2 | TRBV2 | . | CASSEPSGAGWEQYF | TGTGCCAGCAGTGAACCGAGCGGGGCCGGGTGGGAGCAGTACTTC
TRBJ2-7 | TRBD1 | TRBV7-3 | once | CASSPGTGGYEQYF | TGTGCCAGCAGTCCGGGGACAGGGGGCTACGAGCAGTACTTC
TRBJ1-5 | . | TRBV18 | . | CASSPDSSNQPQHF | TGTGCCAGCTCACCCGACAGTAGCAATCAGCCCCAGCATTTT
TRBJ1-6 | . | TRBV28 | . | CASGGTWNSPLHF | TGTGCCTCCGGGGGGACTTGGAATTCACCCCTCCACTTT
TRBJ1-6 | . | TRBV21-1 | . | CASSKASPLHF | TGTGCCAGCAGCAAAGCTTCACCCCTCCACTTT
TRBJ1-6 | TRBD1 | TRBV6-4 | . | CASNGQGLYNSPLHF | TGTGCCAGCAATGGACAGGGCCTCTATAATTCACCCCTCCACTTT
TRBJ2-3 | TRBD2 | TRBV5-4 | . | CASSVAGVSTDTQYF | TGTGCCAGCAGCGTAGCGGGGGTTAGCACAGATACGCAGTATTTT
TRBJ2-3 | . | TRBV7-9 | . | CASSPGLSGRDTQYF | TGTGCCAGCAGCCCGGGCCTCTCCGGGAGAGATACGCAGTATTTT
TRBJ1-5 | . | TRBV9 | . | CASSAGEGHDQPQHF | TGTGCCAGCAGCGCCGGAGAGGGGCACGATCAGCCCCAGCATTTT
TRBJ2-1 | TRBD2 | TRBV6-6 | . | CASRTGTSGYNEQFF | TGTGCCAGCAGAACCGGGACTAGCGGATACAATGAGCAGTTCTTC
TRBJ2-3 | . | TRBV6-2/TRBV6-3 | few | CASSMTETDTQYF | TGTGCCAGCAGTATGACGGAGACAGATACGCAGTATTTT
TRBJ1-1 | . | TRBV27 | . | CASSYQGSTEAFF | TGTGCCAGCAGTTACCAGGGAAGCACTGAAGCTTTCTTT
TRBJ1-3 | TRBD1 | TRBV9 | . | CASSAGQGSGNTIYF | TGTGCCAGCAGCGCCGGACAGGGGTCTGGAAACACCATATATTTT
TRBJ1-5 | . | TRBV5-1 | . | CASSLDGAQPQHF | TGCGCCAGCAGCTTGGACGGGGCCCAGCCCCAGCATTTT
TRBJ2-5 | . | TRBV11-2 | . | CASSLRPDREETQYF | TGTGCCAGCAGCTTACGGCCCGATCGGGAAGAGACCCAGTACTTC
TRBJ2-5 | TRBD2 | TRBV7-3 | once | CASSLMGGQETQYF | TGTGCCAGCAGCTTGATGGGGGGGCAAGAGACCCAGTACTTC
TRBJ1-2 | . | TRBV5-8 | . | CASSKPLGQTSYYGYTF | TGTGCCAGCAGCAAACCACTTGGACAGACGTCTTACTATGGCTACACCTTC
TRBJ1-1 | . | TRBV7-2 | . | CASSLSGTKVAEAFF | TGTGCCAGCAGCTTATCGGGGACAAAAGTGGCTGAAGCTTTCTTT
TRBJ2-7 | TRBD2 | TRBV20-1 | . | CSASGLAGVGEQYF | TGCAGTGCTAGTGGCCTAGCGGGGGTGGGGGAGCAGTACTTC
TRBJ1-1 | . | TRBV2 | . | CASSEDGRNTEAFF | TGTGCCAGCAGTGAAGATGGCAGGAACACTGAAGCTTTCTTT
TRBJ1-2 | . | TRBV9 | . | CASSVGSEPGYTF | TGTGCCAGCAGCGTAGGGAGTGAGCCAGGCTACACCTTC
TRBJ2-1 | . | TRBV13 | . | CASSPLADEQFF | TGTGCCAGCAGCCCGCTAGCCGATGAGCAGTTCTTC
TRBJ1-1 | TRBD1 | TRBV19 | . | CASSRDRGNTEAFF | TGTGCCAGTAGTAGGGACAGGGGGAACACTGAAGCTTTCTTT
TRBJ1-2 | . | TRBV7-9 | . | CASSPDGGVSYGYTF | TGTGCCAGCAGCCCCGATGGGGGCGTTTCCTATGGCTACACCTTC
TRBJ1-5 | . | TRBV28 | . | CASSSWTGNQPQHF | TGTGCCAGCAGTTCATGGACGGGCAATCAGCCCCAGCATTTT
TRBJ1-4 | . | TRBV9 | . | CASSVGATNEKLFF | TGTGCCAGCAGCGTAGGCGCAACTAATGAAAAACTGTTTTTT
TRBJ1-1 | . | TRBV2 | . | CASSVTPSTEAFF | TGTGCCAGCAGTGTCACGCCGAGCACTGAAGCTTTCTTT
TRBJ1-5 | . | TRBV5-4 | . | CASSLGGDQPQHF | TGTGCCAGCAGCTTGGGAGGGGATCAGCCCCAGCATTTT
TRBJ2-2 | TRBD2 | TRBV6-2/TRBV6-3 | . | CASSYTTSGGNTGELFF | TGTGCCAGCAGTTACACCACTAGCGGGGGCAACACCGGGGAGCTGTTTTTT
TRBJ1-4 | . | TRBV15 | . | CATSRGTPAARDEKLFF | TGTGCCACCAGCAGAGGGACACCTGCGGCCCGGGATGAAAAACTGTTTTTT
TRBJ1-5 | TRBD1 | TRBV20-1 | once | CSASRLGQGDNQPQHF | TGCAGTGCTAGTCGCTTGGGGCAGGGGGACAATCAGCCCCAGCATTTT
TRBJ1-1 | TRBD1 | TRBV27 | . | CASSLLGQGAPYTEAFF | TGTGCCAGCAGTTTATTAGGGCAGGGGGCCCCCTACACTGAAGCTTTCTTT